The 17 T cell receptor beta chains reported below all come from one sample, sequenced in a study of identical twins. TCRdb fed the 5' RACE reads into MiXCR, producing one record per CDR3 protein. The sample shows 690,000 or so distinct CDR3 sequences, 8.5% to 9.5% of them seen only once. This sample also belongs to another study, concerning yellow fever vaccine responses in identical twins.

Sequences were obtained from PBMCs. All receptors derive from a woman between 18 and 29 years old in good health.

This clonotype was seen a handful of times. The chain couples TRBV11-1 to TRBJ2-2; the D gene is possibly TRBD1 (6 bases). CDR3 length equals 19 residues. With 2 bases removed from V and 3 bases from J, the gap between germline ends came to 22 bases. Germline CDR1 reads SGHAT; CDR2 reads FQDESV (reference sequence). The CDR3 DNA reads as TGTGCCAGCAGCTTATTAGGACAGTTCGCCACCTTTGACACCGGGGAGCTGTTTTTT. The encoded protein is CASSLLGQFATFDTGELFF. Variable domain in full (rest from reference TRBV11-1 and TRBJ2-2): EAEVAQSPRYKITEKSQAVAFWCDPISGHATLYWYRQILGQGPELLVQFQDESVVDDSQLPKDRFSAERLKGVDSTLKIQPAELGDSAMYLCASSLLGQFATFDTGELFFGEGSRLTVL.

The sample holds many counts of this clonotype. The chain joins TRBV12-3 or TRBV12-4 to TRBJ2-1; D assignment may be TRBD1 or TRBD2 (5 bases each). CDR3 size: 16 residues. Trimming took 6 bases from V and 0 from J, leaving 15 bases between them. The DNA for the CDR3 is TGTGCCAGCAGACCCGGGACGGGTAGCTCCTACAATGAGCAGTTCTTC. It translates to CASRPGTGSSYNEQFF.

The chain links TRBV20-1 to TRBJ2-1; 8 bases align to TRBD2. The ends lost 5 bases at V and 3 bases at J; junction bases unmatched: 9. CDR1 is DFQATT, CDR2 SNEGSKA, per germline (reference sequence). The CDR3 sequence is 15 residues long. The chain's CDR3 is CSAGPGGGFYNEQFF. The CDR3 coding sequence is TGCAGTGCTGGCCCGGGCGGGGGGTTCTACAATGAGCAGTTCTTC.

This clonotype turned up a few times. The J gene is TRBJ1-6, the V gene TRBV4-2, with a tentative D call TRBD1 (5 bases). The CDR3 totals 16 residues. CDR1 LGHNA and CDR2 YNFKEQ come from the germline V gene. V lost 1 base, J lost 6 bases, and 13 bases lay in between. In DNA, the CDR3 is TGTGCCAGCAGCCAAGCCCGGCGGGACGGTAATTCACCCCTCCACTTT. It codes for CASSQARRDGNSPLHF.

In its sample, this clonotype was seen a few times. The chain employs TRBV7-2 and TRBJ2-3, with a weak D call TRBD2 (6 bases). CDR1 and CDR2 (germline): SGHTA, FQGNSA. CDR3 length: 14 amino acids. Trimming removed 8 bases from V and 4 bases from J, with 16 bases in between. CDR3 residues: CASRPGLRADTQYF. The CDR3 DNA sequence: TGTGCCAGCCGACCGGGACTCAGGGCAGATACGCAGTATTTT.

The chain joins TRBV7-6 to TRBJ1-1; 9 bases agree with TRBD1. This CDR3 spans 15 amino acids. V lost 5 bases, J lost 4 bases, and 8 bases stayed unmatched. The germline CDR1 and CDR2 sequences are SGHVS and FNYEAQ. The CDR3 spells CASSGPQGASTEAFF. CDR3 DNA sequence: TGTGCCAGCAGCGGACCACAGGGGGCGAGCACTGAAGCTTTCTTT.

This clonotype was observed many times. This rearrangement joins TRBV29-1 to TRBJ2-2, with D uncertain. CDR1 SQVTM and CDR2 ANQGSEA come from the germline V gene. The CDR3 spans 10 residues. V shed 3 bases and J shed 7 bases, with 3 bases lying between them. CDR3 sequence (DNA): TGCAGCGTTGATGACGGGGAGCTGTTTTTT. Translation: CSVDDGELFF.

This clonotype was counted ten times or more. The CDR3 here is CASSLRMGSGGNNEQFF. In DNA, the CDR3 is TGTGCCAGCAGCTTAAGGATGGGAAGCGGGGGGAACAATGAGCAGTTCTTC. This sequence joins TRBV7-3 and TRBJ2-1; 9 bases are a match to TRBD2. Germline CDR1 reads SGHTA; CDR2 reads FQGTGA. The CDR3 loop spans 17 amino acids. The V and J ends lost 1 base and 5 bases, in that order; junction bases with no gene match: 9.

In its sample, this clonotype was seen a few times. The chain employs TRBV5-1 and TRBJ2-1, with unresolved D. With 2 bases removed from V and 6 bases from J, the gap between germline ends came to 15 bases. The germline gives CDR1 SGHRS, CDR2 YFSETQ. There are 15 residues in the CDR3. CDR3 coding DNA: TGCGCCAGCAGCTTATTGGGGTCGTTACCCAATGAGCAGTTCTTC. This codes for CASSLLGSLPNEQFF.

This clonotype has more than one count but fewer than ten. The CDR3 DNA reads TGTGCCAGCAGTTCACGGGGGGACGGCAATCAGCCCCAGCATTTT. It encodes CASSSRGDGNQPQHF. The genes are TRBV6-5 and TRBJ1-5, with TRBD1 as a possible D gene (5 bases). The CDR3 has 15 residues. CDR1 is MNHEY and CDR2 is SVGAGI in the germline V gene. Trimming cost V 4 bases and J 2 bases, with 12 bases left between them.

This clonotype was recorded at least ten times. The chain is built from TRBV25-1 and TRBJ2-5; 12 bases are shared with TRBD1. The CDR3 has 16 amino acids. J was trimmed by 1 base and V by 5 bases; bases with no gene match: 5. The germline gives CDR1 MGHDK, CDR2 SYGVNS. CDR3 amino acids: CASSKPGQGAQETQYF. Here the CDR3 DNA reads TGTGCCAGCAGTAAGCCGGGACAGGGGGCCCAAGAGACCCAGTACTTC. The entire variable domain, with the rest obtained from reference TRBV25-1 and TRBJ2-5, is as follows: EADIYQTPRYLVIGTGKKITLECSQTMGHDKMYWYQQDPGMELHLIHYSYGVNSTEKGDLSSESTVSRIRTEHFPLTLESARPSHTSQYLCASSKPGQGAQETQYFGPGTRLLVL.

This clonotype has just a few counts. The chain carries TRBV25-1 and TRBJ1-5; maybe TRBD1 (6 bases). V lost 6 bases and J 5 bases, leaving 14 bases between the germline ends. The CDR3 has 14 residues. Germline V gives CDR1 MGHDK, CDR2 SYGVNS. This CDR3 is CASRGGVEDQPQHF. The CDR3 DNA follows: TGTGCCAGCAGAGGGGGTGTGGAGGATCAGCCCCAGCATTTT.

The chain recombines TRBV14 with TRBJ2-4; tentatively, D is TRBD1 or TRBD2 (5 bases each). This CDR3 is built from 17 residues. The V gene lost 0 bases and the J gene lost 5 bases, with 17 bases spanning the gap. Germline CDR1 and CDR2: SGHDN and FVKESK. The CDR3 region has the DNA TGTGCCAGCAGCCAAGATTGGGCACTCCGAGGGGAAAACATTCAGTACTTC. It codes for CASSQDWALRGENIQYF.

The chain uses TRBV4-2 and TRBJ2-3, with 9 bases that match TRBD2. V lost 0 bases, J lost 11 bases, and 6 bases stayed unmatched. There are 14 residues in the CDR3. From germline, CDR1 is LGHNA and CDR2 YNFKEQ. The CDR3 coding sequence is TGTGCCAGCAGCCAAGATAGGGCGGGGGGGGAGCAGTATTTT. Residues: CASSQDRAGGEQYF.

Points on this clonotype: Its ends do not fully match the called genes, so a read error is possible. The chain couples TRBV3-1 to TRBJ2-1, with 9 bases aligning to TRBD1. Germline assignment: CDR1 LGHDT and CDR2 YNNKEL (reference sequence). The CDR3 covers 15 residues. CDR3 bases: TGTGCCTGCAGCCAAGGGACAGGGACGTCCAATGAGCAGTTCTTC. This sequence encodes CACSQGTGTSNEQFF.

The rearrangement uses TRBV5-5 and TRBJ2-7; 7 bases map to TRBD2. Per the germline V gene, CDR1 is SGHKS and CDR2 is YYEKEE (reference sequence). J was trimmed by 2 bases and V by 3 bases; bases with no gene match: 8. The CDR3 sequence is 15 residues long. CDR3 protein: CASSSSGELTYEQYF. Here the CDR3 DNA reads TGTGCCAGCAGCTCCAGCGGGGAGCTCACCTACGAGCAGTACTTC.

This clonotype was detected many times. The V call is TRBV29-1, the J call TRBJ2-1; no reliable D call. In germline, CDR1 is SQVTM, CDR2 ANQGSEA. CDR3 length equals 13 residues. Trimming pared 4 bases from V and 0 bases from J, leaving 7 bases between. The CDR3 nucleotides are TGCAGCGTTGGGGTCACCTCCTACAATGAGCAGTTCTTC. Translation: CSVGVTSYNEQFF.